This T cell receptor (beta chain) was captured in a study of memory CD4+ T cells and cytomegalovirus serostatus. The wider study: Healthy Belgian adult donors included about nine CMV-positive and around 25 CMV-negative people.

The sort gate was single viable CD3+CD4+CD8-CD45RO+ cells for memory CD4+ T cells. CDR1 and CDR2 from the germline V gene are MNHNS and SASEGT. The CDR3 loop spans 16 amino acids. J lost 8 bases, V lost 1 base, and 8 bases had no gene match. Study observations and caveats: 67 of 164 known CMV-associated TCRbeta sequences appeared in CD4+ memory. A US-trained random forest predicted CMV serostatus with median AUC around 0.9.

The method was immunoSEQ multiplex PCR; TCRdb's version includes in-frame clones alone and lacks a portion of them. The sample lists 40,000 to 45,000 clones, 76% occurring once. A word on this clone: No antigen is known for it.

This TCR was sampled from an adult in good health and CMV-seronegative. What was sequenced was memory CD4+ T cells from blood. This chain connects TRBV6-1 to TRBJ1-6; 7 positions agree with TRBD1. CDR3 protein: CASSEGSTGSYSPLHF. The CDR3 nucleotides are TGTGCCAGCAGTGAAGGTTCGACAGGGTCTTATTCACCCCTCCACTTT.